These 23 T cell receptor beta chains were sequenced from one sample in a study of blood T cell repertoires in COVID-19. Sequencing was performed with immunoSEQ multiplex PCR; in TCRdb, only in-frame clones are kept and a portion is missing. This table has about 220,000 clones, 75% to 90% appearing once. The specimen sequenced was peripheral blood. The receptors were gathered from a woman older than 75 with COVID-19, enrolled during active disease.

Comment on this clone: One end of the junction does not line up with germline, which may come from a read error. The chain couples TRBV10-3 to TRBJ2-7; 9 positions match TRBD2. This CDR3 has 12 amino acids. Germline V gene data show CDR1 as ENHRY and CDR2 as SYGVKD. The CDR3 DNA sequence: TGTGCCATCAGTGAGTCGGTCCTAGCGGGGACCTTC. The encoded protein is CAISESVLAGTF.

The V call is TRBV13, the J call TRBJ1-5, with 7 positions matching TRBD1. V was clipped by 0 bases and J by 4 bases; unmatched bases: 0. Germline CDR1 and CDR2: PRHDT and FYEKMQ (reference sequence). CDR3 length equals 14 residues. The CDR3 DNA follows: TGTGCCAGCAGCTTAGGCAGGGGGAATCAGCCCCAGCATTTT. Translation gives CASSLGRGNQPQHF.

The sample holds many counts of this clone. The chain has TRBV12-3 or TRBV12-4 and TRBJ1-5, with 10 bases identical to TRBD1. The CDR3 is 12 amino acids. The J segment lost 6 bases and the V segment lost 9 bases, leaving 2 bases of the junction unmatched. The CDR3 here is CASRTGGQPQHF. DNA for the CDR3: TGTGCCAGTAGGACAGGGGGTCAGCCCCAGCATTTT.

The chain couples TRBV9 to TRBJ2-2; TRBD2 aligns across 12 bases. V was pared by 4 bases and J by 4 bases, with 11 bases of the junction left unmatched. This CDR3 is built from 18 residues. Germline V gene lookup returns CDR1 SGDLS and CDR2 YYNGEE. In DNA, the CDR3 is TGTGCCAGCAGCCGGACTAGCGGGAATCGAGCGGGCACCGGGGAGCTGTTTTTT. Residues: CASSRTSGNRAGTGELFF.

As DNA, the CDR3 is TGTGCCAGCAGCCAAACTAGCGGGGGGGCTAGCACAGATACGCAGTATTTT. This translates into CASSQTSGGASTDTQYF. J is TRBJ2-3 and V is TRBV3-1 (or the pseudogene TRBV3-2), with 13 bases aligning to TRBD2. V dropped 2 bases and J dropped 0; count of bases not matched to a gene: 2. Germline CDR1 reads LGHDT; CDR2 reads YNNKEL (reference sequence). The CDR3 totals 17 residues.

The chain has TRBV18 and TRBJ1-2, with 8 positions matching TRBD1. V lost 8 bases to trimming and J lost 3 bases; unmatched junction nucleotides: 8. This CDR3 has 14 residues. CDR1 is KGHSH, CDR2 LQKENI, per germline. The CDR3 sequence: CASQGTGGDYGYTF. As DNA, the CDR3 is TGTGCCAGCCAGGGGACAGGAGGCGACTATGGCTACACCTTC.

V is TRBV6-6 and J is TRBJ1-5, with TRBD1 as a possible D gene (6 bases). The germline V gene encodes CDR1 MNHNY and CDR2 SVGAGI (reference sequence). This CDR3 is built from 13 residues. V dropped 3 bases and J dropped 11 bases, with 14 bases sitting between them. CDR3 DNA: TGTGCCAGCAGTTATTTTGCGGGGGCAGCCCAGCATTTT. Amino acid sequence: CASSYFAGAAQHF.

This chain links TRBV9 with TRBJ2-3; TRBD1 aligns across 10 bases. Germline V lookup: CDR1 SGDLS, CDR2 YYNGEE. Trimming cost V 3 bases and J 6 bases; bases outside gene matches: 7. This CDR3 contains 15 residues. CDR3 residues: CASSAGQGYMDTQYF. DNA of the CDR3: TGTGCCAGCAGCGCGGGACAGGGGTACATGGATACGCAGTATTTT.

This chain links TRBV6-1 with TRBJ1-2, with D unresolved. The V gene's germline CDR1 is MNHNS and CDR2 SASEGT. Between the trimmed V and J ends, which lost 3 bases and 2 bases, there was a span of 7 bases. The CDR3 sequence is 13 residues long. Written as DNA, the CDR3 is TGTGCCAGCAGTGAGCGGGGAAACTATGGCTACACCTTC. This codes for CASSERGNYGYTF.

The rearrangement uses TRBV9 and TRBJ1-5; a weak D match, TRBD1 (6 bases). CDR3 length: 14 residues. V lost 4 bases, J lost 7 bases, and 15 bases lay in between. Germline V gene lookup returns CDR1 SGDLS and CDR2 YYNGEE. CDR3 sequence reads: CASSPRDTGQPQHF. CDR3 nucleotides: TGTGCCAGCAGCCCTAGGGACACTGGGCAGCCCCAGCATTTT.

V usage is TRBV6-5 and J usage is TRBJ1-3; D is undetermined. The CDR3 runs 15 residues. Germline V gives CDR1 MNHEY, CDR2 SVGAGI. The V and J ends lost 6 bases and 4 bases respectively, with 16 bases between them. This CDR3 reads CASSPYMRSGNTIYF. The CDR3 DNA is TGTGCCAGCAGCCCCTATATGAGGTCCGGAAACACCATATATTTT.

CDR3 DNA sequence: TGTGCCAGCAGTTTATGGTCCAGCGGGAGAAATGAGCAGTTCTTC. It encodes CASSLWSSGRNEQFF. The V gene is TRBV27, the J gene TRBJ2-1, with 8 positions matching TRBD2. The V and J ends lost 1 base and 7 bases, in that order; junction bases with no gene match: 6. This CDR3 is 15 amino acids long. Germline CDR1 and CDR2: MNHEY and SMNVEV (reference sequence).

This clone was observed a single time. The chain carries TRBV6-1 and TRBJ2-3; 8 bases are shared with TRBD1. There are 16 residues in the CDR3. Germline CDR1 and CDR2: MNHNS and SASEGT. The trim removed 5 bases at V and 4 bases at J, leaving 11 bases unmatched. In nucleotides, the CDR3 is TGTGCCAGCAGTCAAGGGACAGGTCTTAGCGCAGATACGCAGTATTTT. Protein: CASSQGTGLSADTQYF.

V gene TRBV6-2 or TRBV6-3 combines with J gene TRBJ2-5; TRBD1 is a possible D gene (6 bases). The CDR3 sequence is 16 residues long. The V end lost 2 bases, the J end lost 4 bases, and 17 bases lay between the germline ends. Germline V gene sequence: CDR1 MNHEY, CDR2 SVGEGT. Written as DNA, the CDR3 is TGTGCCAGCAGTTACGGAGTCGAGGTAGGGGGAGAGACCCAGTACTTC. This gives the protein CASSYGVEVGGETQYF.

The chain recombines TRBV3-1 (or the pseudogene TRBV3-2) with TRBJ2-1, with TRBD2 identical over 7 bases. CDR3 length equals 15 residues. Germline CDR1 is LGHDT and CDR2 is YNNKEL (reference sequence). The V gene end was trimmed by 4 bases and the J gene end by 3 bases; junction bases not matched to a gene: 6. The CDR3: CASSLMAGDYNEQFF. CDR3 bases: TGTGCCAGCAGCCTGATGGCGGGAGACTACAATGAGCAGTTCTTC.

In its sample, this clone was seen a few times. The chain is built from TRBV18 and TRBJ1-3; 7 positions match TRBD1. The CDR3 totals 15 residues. V lost 4 bases and J lost 2; bases outside the gene matches: 5. The germline gives CDR1 KGHSH, CDR2 LQKENI. CDR3 nucleotide sequence: TGTGCCAGCTCACACTCAACAGGGGCTGGAAACACCATATATTTT. Translation gives CASSHSTGAGNTIYF.

CDR3: CASSAGGTNYGYTF. In DNA form, the CDR3 reads TGTGCCAGCAGCGCAGGGGGTACTAACTATGGCTACACCTTC. The rearrangement uses TRBV9 and TRBJ1-2; 7 bases map to TRBD1. V trimming: 3 bases; J trimming: 0 bases; junction bases outside the gene matches: 2. The CDR3 is 14 amino acids. From germline, CDR1 is SGDLS and CDR2 YYNGEE.

This clone was detected only once. This rearrangement joins TRBV18 to TRBJ1-1; D ambiguous. The CDR3 is 14 residues long. From germline, CDR1 is KGHSH and CDR2 LQKENI. Deletions cut 6 bases from V and 3 bases from J, with 14 bases between. Here the CDR3 DNA reads TGTGCCAGCTCCCCATCCCTCGGGGACACTGAAGCTTTCTTT. Amino acids: CASSPSLGDTEAFF.

V and J are TRBV3-1 (or the pseudogene TRBV3-2) and TRBJ1-6, with a tentative D call TRBD1 (5 bases). CDR1 and CDR2 from the germline V gene are LGHDT and YNNKEL (reference sequence). V lost 4 bases and J lost 11, with 18 bases in between. The CDR3 has 15 residues. CDR3 in amino acids: CASSPRGGRATPLHF. The CDR3 DNA reads as TGTGCCAGCAGCCCCCGCGGCGGCAGGGCTACACCCCTCCACTTT.

The chain combines TRBV28 with TRBJ1-2, with 8 bases that match TRBD1. This CDR3 contains 16 residues. Trimming at V came to 4 bases and at J to 5 bases, leaving 12 bases not matched to a gene. From germline, CDR1 is MDHEN and CDR2 SYDVKM. In DNA form, the CDR3 reads TGTGCCAGCAGTTCCGACTCAATAGGGACAGGATATGGCTACACCTTC. Its translation: CASSSDSIGTGYGYTF.

The chain recombines TRBV7-8 with TRBJ1-2; tentatively, D is TRBD1 (6 bases). CDR1 and CDR2 (germline): SGHVS, FQNEAQ. Deletions cut 5 bases from V and 4 bases from J, with 14 bases between. This CDR3 has 14 amino acids. CDR3 sequence reads: CASSLDRTAYGYTF. Written as DNA, the CDR3 is TGTGCCAGCAGCCTCGACAGGACCGCCTATGGCTACACCTTC.

V usage is TRBV7-2 and J usage is TRBJ1-1; D gene unclear. CDR3 size: 14 residues. Germline CDR1 is SGHTA and CDR2 is FQGNSA. V was pared by 3 bases and J by 2 bases, with 10 bases between. CDR3 in DNA: TGTGCCAGCAGCTTGTATCCGACTAACACTGAAGCTTTCTTT. Amino acids: CASSLYPTNTEAFF.

This chain joins TRBV24-1 and TRBJ2-7, with TRBD1 matching 9 bases. The CDR3 contains 17 residues. V lost 2 bases, J lost 1 base, and 8 bases stayed unmatched. In germline, CDR1 is KGHDR, CDR2 SFDVKD. Here the CDR3 DNA reads TGTGCCACCAGTGATTGGGGACAGGGAAAAAGTTCCTACGAGCAGTACTTC. This translates into CATSDWGQGKSSYEQYF.